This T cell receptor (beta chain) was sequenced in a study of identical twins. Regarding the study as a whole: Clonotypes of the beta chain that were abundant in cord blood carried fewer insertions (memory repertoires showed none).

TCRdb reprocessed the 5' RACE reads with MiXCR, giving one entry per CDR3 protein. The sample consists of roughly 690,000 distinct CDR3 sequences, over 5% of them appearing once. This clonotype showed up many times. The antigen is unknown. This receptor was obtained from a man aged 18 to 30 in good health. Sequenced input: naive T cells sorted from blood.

This CDR3 reads CASSSTTGLVVTDTQYF. The CDR3 DNA reads TGTGCCAGCAGCTCGACAACGGGACTAGTGGTGACAGATACGCAGTATTTT. The genes are TRBV11-2 and TRBJ2-3; 8 positions agree with TRBD2. The CDR3 spans 17 residues. V shed 4 bases and J 3 bases; nucleotides not matched to a gene: 12. Germline loops: CDR1 SGHAT, CDR2 FQNNGV. The whole variable domain, filled in from reference TRBV11-2 and TRBJ2-3, reads EAGVAQSPRYKIIEKRQSVAFWCNPISGHATLYWYQQILGQGPKLLIQFQNNGVVDDSQLPKDRFSAERLKGVDSTLKIQPAKLEDSAVYLCASSSTTGLVVTDTQYFGPGTRLTVL.